This passage covers 26 T cell receptor beta chains from one sample sequenced in a study of blood T cell repertoires in COVID-19. The repertoire was sequenced with immunoSEQ multiplex PCR; TCRdb's copy has only in-frame clones and lacks some. The table has over 150,000 clones, around 84% seen once. Sequenced material: peripheral blood. These receptors all stem from a human donor in a cohort sampled during active COVID-19.

The chain recombines TRBV19 with TRBJ2-1; 8 bases fit TRBD2. The CDR3 runs to 17 residues. Germline CDR1 LNHDA, CDR2 SQIVND (reference sequence). With V trimmed by 7 bases and J by 0 bases, 11 bases remained unmatched. CDR3 in DNA: TGTGCCAGTATGGAGACTAGCGTGGGCAGCTCCTACAATGAGCAGTTCTTC. Its translation is CASMETSVGSSYNEQFF.

The V and J genes are TRBV11-1 and TRBJ2-7; D gene unclear. Trimming left V 4 bases short and J 0 bases short, with 16 bases between. The CDR3 totals 16 residues. Germline V gene data show CDR1 as SGHAT and CDR2 as FQDESV (reference sequence). This chain's CDR3 is CASSSLFSSDSYEQYF. The CDR3 nucleotides read TGTGCCAGCAGCTCCCTGTTTTCGAGTGACTCCTACGAGCAGTACTTC.

The rearrangement links TRBV4-1 to TRBJ1-5; 7 nucleotides agree with TRBD1. V trimming: 0 bases; J trimming: 6 bases; junction bases outside the gene matches: 2. The CDR3 length is 14 residues. In germline, CDR1 is MGHRA, CDR2 YSYEKL. The CDR3 DNA is TGCGCCAGCAGCCAAGAGTACAGGGGTCAGCCCCAGCATTTT. It encodes CASSQEYRGQPQHF.

The gene calls are TRBV2 and TRBJ2-7; 10 positions agree with TRBD1. V lost 6 bases and J lost 2; bases outside the gene matches: 4. Per the germline V gene, CDR1 is SNHLY and CDR2 is FYNNEI. The CDR3 extends over 14 amino acids. The CDR3: CASSRTGGTYEQYF. As DNA, the CDR3 is TGTGCCAGCAGCCGGACAGGGGGAACCTACGAGCAGTACTTC.

The CDR3 loop is CASSYAGTGELFF. CDR3 bases: TGTGCCAGCAGTTACGCGGGAACCGGGGAGCTGTTTTTT. This chain links TRBV6-2 or TRBV6-3 with TRBJ2-2; D perhaps matches TRBD2 (6 bases). The ends were cut back, 2 bases at V and 5 bases at J, with 6 bases in the middle. Germline V gene sequence: CDR1 MNHEY, CDR2 SVGEGT. The CDR3 is made up of 13 amino acids.

The chain has TRBV15 and TRBJ2-2; TRBD2 agrees at 9 bases. The CDR3 is made up of 17 amino acids. Germline CDR1 is LNHNV and CDR2 is YYDKDF (reference sequence). The V and J ends lost 0 bases and 3 bases, in that order; junction bases with no gene match: 5. The CDR3, as DNA: TGTGCCACCAGCAGAGATAACCTAGCGGGATACACCGGGGAGCTGTTTTTT. As protein: CATSRDNLAGYTGELFF.

The V call is TRBV19, the J call TRBJ2-7, with TRBD1 identical over 8 bases. CDR3 length equals 13 residues. Germline V gene data show CDR1 as LNHDA and CDR2 as SQIVND (reference sequence). The CDR3 region is CAASRTGRDEQYF. Here the CDR3 DNA reads TGTGCTGCCTCCCGGACAGGGCGGGACGAGCAGTACTTC.

The chain couples TRBV4-2 to TRBJ1-2; 8 bases align to TRBD1. This CDR3 region has 16 residues. The germline V gene has CDR1 LGHNA and CDR2 YNFKEQ. After removal of 3 bases from V and 3 bases from J, the junction contained 9 bases not matched to a gene. CDR3 nucleotides: TGTGCCAGCAGCCACCTCACAGGGGGGATGGACTATGGCTACACCTTC. The encoded protein is CASSHLTGGMDYGYTF.

The chain has TRBV5-1 and TRBJ1-2, with TRBD1 matching 7 bases. The germline V gene encodes CDR1 SGHRS and CDR2 YFSETQ. CDR3 length equals 13 residues. The V segment lost 3 bases and the J segment 3 bases; nucleotides outside the gene matches: 2. CDR3: CASSYGTDYGYTF. DNA for the CDR3: TGCGCCAGCAGCTACGGGACAGACTATGGCTACACCTTC. Using reference TRBV5-1 and TRBJ1-2 for the parts outside the CDR3, the full variable domain is KAGVTQTPRYLIKTRGQQVTLSCSPISGHRSVSWYQQTPGQGLQFLFEYFSETQRNKGNFPGRFSGRQFSNSRSEMNVSTLELGDSALYLCASSYGTDYGYTFGSGTRLTVV.

The CDR3 sequence is CASSVASSTGIPYEQYF. The DNA of the CDR3 is TGTGCCAGCAGCGTAGCTTCATCGACAGGGATCCCCTACGAGCAGTACTTC. The chain carries TRBV9 and TRBJ2-7, with 7 bases that match TRBD1. V lost 0 bases, J lost 2 bases, and 11 bases stayed unmatched. CDR3 length: 17 amino acids. Germline V gene sequence: CDR1 SGDLS, CDR2 YYNGEE.

This chain uses TRBV19 with TRBJ2-1; 7 nucleotides match TRBD2. The J segment lost 2 bases and the V segment lost 4 bases, leaving 2 bases of the junction unmatched. CDR1 LNHDA and CDR2 SQIVND come from the germline V gene (reference sequence). CDR3 length equals 14 residues. The chain's CDR3 is CASSREGPYNEQFF. DNA of the CDR3: TGTGCCAGTAGTAGGGAGGGCCCCTACAATGAGCAGTTCTTC. The complete variable domain, with remaining parts taken from reference TRBV19 and TRBJ2-1, reads DGGITQSPKYLFRKEGQNVTLSCEQNLNHDAMYWYRQDPGQGLRLIYYSQIVNDFQKGDIAEGYSVSREKKESFPLTVTSAQKNPTAFYLCASSREGPYNEQFFGPGTRLTVL.

The J gene is TRBJ2-1, the V gene TRBV15, with 9 bases identical to TRBD1. CDR1 and CDR2 (germline): LNHNV, YYDKDF (reference sequence). The CDR3 loop spans 14 amino acids. V trimming: 7 bases; J trimming: 3 bases; junction bases outside the gene matches: 4. CDR3 coding DNA: TGTGCCACCAATACAGGGGGCGGCTACAATGAGCAGTTCTTC. Translation gives CATNTGGGYNEQFF.

The chain joins TRBV28 to TRBJ2-7; 9 nucleotides align to TRBD2. The J segment lost 4 bases and the V segment lost 6 bases, leaving 10 bases of the junction unmatched. The germline CDR1 and CDR2 sequences are MDHEN and SYDVKM. The CDR3 is 15 residues long. CDR3 amino acids: CASSAGGEGLYEQYF. CDR3 sequence (DNA): TGTGCCAGCAGCGCGGGGGGGGAGGGCCTATACGAGCAGTACTTC.

CDR3 DNA sequence: TGTGCCAGCTCACGTGGGGGGACCCACAATGAGCAGTTCTTC. Its protein is CASSRGGTHNEQFF. The rearrangement uses TRBV18 and TRBJ2-1; D possibly corresponds to TRBD2 (6 bases). Germline V CDR1 and CDR2: KGHSH, LQKENI. The CDR3 totals 14 residues. V lost 4 bases to trimming and J lost 5 bases, with 12 bases between them.

In regard to this clone: Other DNA sequences in this specimen translate into the identical CDR3. The CDR3 DNA reads TGTGCCAGCTCACCGTTGCAGGGATCCTACAATGAGCAGTTCTTC. Translated: CASSPLQGSYNEQFF. The chain links TRBV18 to TRBJ2-1, with a possible D match to TRBD1 (5 bases). V shed 3 bases and J shed 1 base, with 10 bases lying between them. The CDR3 sequence is 15 residues long. The germline V gene encodes CDR1 KGHSH and CDR2 LQKENI.

The V call is TRBV5-1, the J call TRBJ1-4; D is uncertain. Germline V gives CDR1 SGHRS, CDR2 YFSETQ. V was cut by 4 bases and J by 0 bases, with 10 bases left in between. The CDR3 sequence is 15 residues long. The DNA for the CDR3 is TGCGCCAGCAGCCTAACCGATGCAACTAATGAAAAACTGTTTTTT. This translates into CASSLTDATNEKLFF.

The chain uses TRBV3-1 (or the pseudogene TRBV3-2) and TRBJ2-7; 8 nucleotides agree with TRBD1. The CDR3 is made up of 14 amino acids. V shed 4 bases and J 2 bases; nucleotides not matched to a gene: 4. Germline-derived CDR1 and CDR2 are LGHDT and YNNKEL (reference sequence). CDR3 sequence: CASSPDRETYEQYF. The CDR3 nucleotides read TGTGCCAGCAGCCCGGACAGGGAAACCTACGAGCAGTACTTC.

This clone was recorded a few times. The chain has TRBV7-2 and TRBJ2-7, with D possibly matching TRBD2 (6 bases). The germline V and J ends were trimmed by 1 base and 2 bases, with 12 bases remaining between them. In germline, CDR1 is SGHTA, CDR2 FQGNSA. The length of the CDR3 is 15 residues. In DNA form, the CDR3 reads TGTGCCAGCAGCTTAGGGGAGGTGCCCGCCTACGAGCAGTACTTC. Its translation: CASSLGEVPAYEQYF. Full variable domain (rest looked up from reference TRBV7-2 and TRBJ2-7): GAGVSQSPSNKVTEKGKDVELRCDPISGHTALYWYRQSLGQGLEFLIYFQGNSAPDKSGLPSDRFSAERTGGSVSTLTIQRTQQEDSAVYLCASSLGEVPAYEQYFGPGTRLTVT.

The CDR3 spells CASSLARRRATNEKLFF. The CDR3 DNA is TGTGCCAGCAGCTTAGCGCGAAGGAGAGCAACTAATGAAAAACTGTTTTTT. This sequence joins TRBV7-8 and TRBJ1-4; D not resolved. The V gene lost 0 bases and the J gene lost 0 bases, with 11 bases spanning the gap. The CDR3 is made up of 17 amino acids. Germline loops: CDR1 SGHVS, CDR2 FQNEAQ.

The J gene is TRBJ2-1, the V gene TRBV19; 10 positions match TRBD2. In germline, CDR1 is LNHDA, CDR2 SQIVND (reference sequence). The CDR3 runs to 16 residues. V shed 6 bases, J shed 6 bases, and the junction held 11 bases outside the gene matches. CDR3 bases: TGTGCCAGTAGGAAATTTGGACTAGCGGTTACCAATGAGCAGTTCTTC. Translation gives CASRKFGLAVTNEQFF.

The chain links TRBV5-1 to TRBJ2-3; TRBD2 matches 8 bases. The trim removed 0 bases at V and 5 bases at J, leaving 8 bases unmatched. This CDR3 region has 16 residues. Germline CDR1 SGHRS, CDR2 YFSETQ. This CDR3 reads CASSLALAGLRDTQYF. Written as DNA, the CDR3 is TGCGCCAGCAGCTTGGCGCTAGCGGGTTTGAGAGATACGCAGTATTTT.

The chain recombines TRBV19 with TRBJ2-7, with TRBD1 identical over 7 bases. Germline V gives CDR1 LNHDA, CDR2 SQIVND (reference sequence). J lost 6 bases, V lost 2 bases, and 4 bases had no gene match. The CDR3 extends over 13 amino acids. The CDR3 loop is CASSIKGAFEQYF. CDR3 in DNA: TGTGCCAGTAGTATAAAGGGGGCCTTCGAGCAGTACTTC.

The chain employs TRBV25-1 and TRBJ2-7; the match to TRBD1 covers 7 bases. Losses at the gene ends were 5 bases for V and 0 bases for J; bases not matched to a gene: 7. CDR3 size: 15 residues. CDR1 is MGHDK, CDR2 SYGVNS, per germline. The CDR3 bases are TGTGCCAGCAGTCTACGCAGGGGGAGCTCCTACGAGCAGTACTTC. Its protein product is CASSLRRGSSYEQYF.

The chain is built from TRBV24-1 and TRBJ2-7; D is possibly TRBD1 (6 bases). CDR1 KGHDR and CDR2 SFDVKD come from the germline V gene. This CDR3 is 13 amino acids long. The germline V and J ends were trimmed by 3 bases and 6 bases, with 11 bases remaining between them. The CDR3 spells CATSDTGLGEQYF. For the CDR3, the DNA is TGTGCCACCAGTGATACAGGGCTCGGCGAGCAGTACTTC.

This chain joins TRBV4-1 and TRBJ2-6; TRBD2 matches 13 bases. J was trimmed by 4 bases and V by 4 bases; bases with no gene match: 7. The CDR3 has 18 amino acids. CDR1 MGHRA and CDR2 YSYEKL come from the germline V gene. The chain's CDR3 is CASSPGLAGVSGANVLTF. CDR3 coding DNA: TGCGCCAGCAGCCCCGGACTAGCGGGAGTATCGGGGGCCAACGTCCTGACTTTC.

This clone was picked up one time. V and J are TRBV6-6 and TRBJ1-4; D unclear. The germline V gene encodes CDR1 MNHNY and CDR2 SVGAGI (reference sequence). This CDR3 has 14 amino acids. Between the trimmed V and J ends, which lost 2 bases and 6 bases, there was a span of 10 bases. The CDR3 DNA sequence: TGTGCCAGCAGTTACGCGGGGTTAGATGAAAAACTGTTTTTT. It is translated as CASSYAGLDEKLFF.